A selection of T cell receptor beta chains follows, all from one sample in a study of T cell responses to AZD1222 COVID-19 vaccine. The table came from immunoSEQ multiplex PCR; TCRdb's copy has only in-frame clones and leaves some out. The table records 78,000 or so clones, approximately 88% of them present only once. Source: peripheral blood, taken on day 0 of AZD1222 vaccination. These receptors were taken from an adult in good health. Each CDR3 is given with its conserved first and last residue. D genes are given only for firm matches. A clone size is listed for some rows: how often the clone was seen (once, few, many), or a class if it is expanded.

V gene	D gene	J gene	clone size	CDR3 DNA	CDR3 protein
TRBV9	-	TRBJ2-3	-	TGTGCCAGCAGCGTGTCTGGGACCAGCACAGATACGCAGTATTTT	CASSVSGTSTDTQYF
TRBV6-4	TRBD1	TRBJ2-3	many	TGTGCCAGCAGTGACTCAGGGGGCGCAGATACGCAGTATTTT	CASSDSGGADTQYF
TRBV28	-	TRBJ2-7	few	TGTGCCAGCAGTTCAAATCCCTACGAGCAGTACTTC	CASSSNPYEQYF
TRBV7-2	TRBD2	TRBJ2-1	-	TGTGCCAGCAGCTTTAGCGGGGACTCCTACAATGAGCAGTTCTTC	CASSFSGDSYNEQFF
TRBV6-1	TRBD2	TRBJ2-3	few	TGTGCCAGCAGTGGAGCCGGGACTAGTGTTAGCACAGATACGCAGTATTTT	CASSGAGTSVSTDTQYF
TRBV6-5	-	TRBJ2-7	-	TGTGCCACCAAGTTCGACAGGAACTACGAGCAGTACTTC	CATKFDRNYEQYF
TRBV30	-	TRBJ1-4	-	TGTGCCTGGAGCAGGGACCGAACAACTAATGAAAAACTGTTTTTT	CAWSRDRTTNEKLFF
TRBV5-4	TRBD1	TRBJ2-5	-	TGTGCCAGCAGCTTGGGACAGGGGAGATTGGAGACCCAGTACTTC	CASSLGQGRLETQYF
TRBV6-5	TRBD2	TRBJ2-7	-	TGTGCCAGCAGCCCCCGACTAGCGGGGGCTTGGGAGCAGTACTTC	CASSPRLAGAWEQYF
TRBV27	-	TRBJ1-1	-	TGTGCCAGCAGTCAGCAGGGGAATACTGAAGCTTTCTTT	CASSQQGNTEAFF
TRBV14	-	TRBJ1-3	-	TGTGCCAGCAGCCAAGATTTAAGTGGAAACACCATATATTTT	CASSQDLSGNTIYF
TRBV6-1	-	TRBJ2-7	-	TGTGCCAGCAGTGCCAGGGAGGGACACCCCTCGGGGGAGCAGTACTTC	CASSAREGHPSGEQYF
TRBV7-8	-	TRBJ2-7	-	TGTGCCAGCAGCCCGCATACACAAGATCAGTACTTC	CASSPHTQDQYF
TRBV27	TRBD1	TRBJ2-5	once	TGTGCCAGCAGTCCTTGGACAGGGAACGAAGAGACCCAGTACTTC	CASSPWTGNEETQYF